This T cell receptor beta chain derives from a study of T cell repertoires in ileal Crohn's disease. Measured with immunoSEQ multiplex PCR; TCRdb has only the in-frame clones, and not every one. This table has about 5,700 clones, roughly 80% appearing once. Time point of the sample: proximal margin of the surgical specimen (macroscopically non-inflamed). This CDR3 region has 14 residues. Trimming at V came to 6 bases and at J to 4 bases, leaving 7 bases not matched to a gene. Germline CDR1 is SNHLY and CDR2 is FYNNEI. The receptor comes from an adult with Crohn's disease. Sequences were obtained from ileal tissue. The V and J genes are TRBV2 and TRBJ2-7; 9 bases are a match to TRBD2. CDR3 amino acids: CASRKSSGAYEQYF. CDR3 coding DNA: TGTGCCAGCAGGAAGTCTAGCGGGGCTTACGAGCAGTACTTC.